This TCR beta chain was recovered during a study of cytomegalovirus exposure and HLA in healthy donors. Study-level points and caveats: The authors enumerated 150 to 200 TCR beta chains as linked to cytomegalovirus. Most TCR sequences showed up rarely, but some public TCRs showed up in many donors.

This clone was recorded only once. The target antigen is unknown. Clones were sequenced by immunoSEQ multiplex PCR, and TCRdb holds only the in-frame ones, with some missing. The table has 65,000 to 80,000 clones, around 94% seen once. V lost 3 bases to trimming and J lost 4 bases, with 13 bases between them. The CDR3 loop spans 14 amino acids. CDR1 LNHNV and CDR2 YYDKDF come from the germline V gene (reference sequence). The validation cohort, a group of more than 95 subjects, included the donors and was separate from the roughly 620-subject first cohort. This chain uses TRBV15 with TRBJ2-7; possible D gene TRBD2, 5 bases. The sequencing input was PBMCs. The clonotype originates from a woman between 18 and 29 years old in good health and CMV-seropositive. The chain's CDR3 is CATSRRVREYEQYF. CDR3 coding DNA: TGTGCCACCAGCAGGAGGGTTCGGGAATACGAGCAGTACTTC.